The following is a T cell receptor beta chain sequence with its context. Its antigen is not identified. Assay used: immunoSEQ multiplex PCR; TCRdb lists only in-frame clones, some missing. The profile covers approximately 72,000 clones, with around 80% appearing a single time and less than 7.5% taken by the ten largest. The sample is drawn from a study of radiotherapy plus CTLA-4 blockade in lung cancer. Study-wide results and caveats: According to reports, early shifts in blood T cell clones, alongside interferon-beta, forecast response most accurately.

Patients had chemo-refractory metastatic non-small-cell lung cancer and received focal radiation plus CTLA-4 blockade that used ipilimumab. The CDR3 consists of 14 residues. Germline V gene data show CDR1 as SGHRS and CDR2 as YFSETQ. V was shortened by 7 bases and J by 3 bases, with 16 bases between the two germline ends. This clonotype was obtained from a human donor with non-small cell lung cancer who had a complete response to radiotherapy plus ipilimumab. The sequences come from peripheral blood, collected from a patient treated with radiotherapy plus ipilimumab. The chain joins TRBV5-1 to TRBJ1-1; D is unclear. CDR3: CASQRLLRDTEAFF. CDR3 DNA sequence: TGCGCCAGCCAGAGACTGCTTAGGGACACTGAAGCTTTCTTT.